This T cell receptor beta chain was identified in a study of vaccination effects on CD4 cells after COVID-19. Expansion of antigen-specific CD4+ T cells with viral peptide pools was carried out by the ViraFEST assay before sequencing. Subsequent to a culture period of about ten days, CD4+ T cells were isolated. Vaccine recipients lacked prior SARS-CoV-2 infection and had negative nucleocapsid antibodies. Trimming cost V 7 bases and J 1 base; bases outside gene matches: 5. CDR3 length: 15 amino acids. Per the germline V gene, CDR1 is SNHLY and CDR2 is FYNNEI. Measured with immunoSEQ multiplex PCR; TCRdb has only the in-frame clones, and not every one. The sample records tens of thousands of clones, about two thirds being singletons. Comment on this clone: As yet, its antigen is unknown.

Study conclusions and caveats: The study, lacking early post-infection timepoints, had few convalescent patients. Only a single clone (1 of 255 vaccine-induced clones in healthy vaccinees) cross-reacted with common cold coronaviruses.

The chain joins TRBV2 to TRBJ2-2; TRBD2 matches at 8 bases. Sequenced material: CD4+ T cells from PBMCs cultured with SARS-CoV-2 spike peptides, taken before COVID-19 vaccination. This clonotype originated in a human donor who received a COVID-19 vaccine. CDR3 protein: CASIRGLVNTGELFF. The CDR3 DNA sequence: TGTGCCAGCATCCGGGGACTAGTGAACACCGGGGAGCTGTTTTTT.